These T cell receptor beta chains were read from a single sample in a study of blood T cell repertoires in COVID-19. The data were produced by immunoSEQ multiplex PCR, yet TCRdb's version contains in-frame clones alone and is incomplete. The repertoire has approximately 190,000 clones, about 83% of them found once; the top ten carry more than 3%. The specimen was PBMCs or T cells enriched from blood (not recorded which). All receptors come from a woman in her twenties or thirties who had been exposed to COVID-19. CDR3s include the opening cysteine and the closing phenylalanine or tryptophan. A D gene is named only where the DNA matches it firmly. Expanded clones get a size class; other rows say once, few or many, or leave the size out.

-	-	TRBJ1-6	TRBV25-1	TGTGCCAGCAGCGCTTCACAGGGAAGGAGTTCACCCCTCCACTTT	CASSASQGRSSPLHF
-	-	TRBJ2-5	TRBV5-1	TGCGCCAGCAGCTTGGGAACAGCTGGAGAGACCCAGTACTTC	CASSLGTAGETQYF
once	TRBD1	TRBJ2-1	TRBV7-9	TGTGCCAGCAGACCGGGACAGGGGGCCCACAATGAGCAGTTCTTC	CASRPGQGAHNEQFF
-	TRBD2	TRBJ2-3	TRBV11-2	TGTGCCAGCAGCTTTTTCGAACTAGCGGGGGGGCTCGGGACAGATACGCAGTATTTT	CASSFFELAGGLGTDTQYF
once	TRBD2	TRBJ2-1	TRBV11-2	TGTGCCAGCAGTCTAGCGGGGGCCTCTAATGAGCAGTTCTTC	CASSLAGASNEQFF
-	TRBD1	TRBJ2-5	TRBV6-5	TGTGCCAGCAGGCCCACAGGGGGCGCAGAGACCCAGTACTTC	CASRPTGGAETQYF
once	TRBD2	TRBJ2-1	TRBV15	TGTGCCACCAGCAGAGGGGGGGGGATCTCCTACAATGAGCAGTTCTTC	CATSRGGGISYNEQFF
-	-	TRBJ2-3	TRBV5-4	TGTGCCAGCAGCTTGGCGTCAGGGGTGGCAGATACGCAGTATTTT	CASSLASGVADTQYF
-	-	TRBJ1-2	TRBV10-3	TGTGCCATCAGTGAGTTGGCAGGCGATGGCTACACCTTC	CAISELAGDGYTF
-	-	TRBJ1-2	TRBV4-3	TGCGCCAGCAGCCAAACTAACGTAGGGGATCTGGTCTATGGCTACACCTTC	CASSQTNVGDLVYGYTF
-	TRBD1	TRBJ2-5	TRBV9	TGTGCCAGCAGCGCTGGGACAGGGGGAGAGACCCAGTACTTC	CASSAGTGGETQYF
-	-	TRBJ1-1	TRBV7-2	TGTGCCAGCAGCCCCCAGTCTTCCACTGAAGCTTTCTTT	CASSPQSSTEAFF
few	-	TRBJ1-2	TRBV19	TGTGCCAGTAGTATCCAAGGACAGAACTATGGCTACACCTTC	CASSIQGQNYGYTF
-	-	TRBJ1-3	TRBV9	TGTGCCAGCAGCGTAGACGCTTGGGGGGGCCAATCTGGAAACACCATATATTTT	CASSVDAWGGQSGNTIYF
-	TRBD2	TRBJ2-7	TRBV7-3	TGTGCCAGCAGCCCTAGCGGGGCCGACTCCTACGAGCAGTACTTC	CASSPSGADSYEQYF
-	TRBD2	TRBJ2-3	TRBV10-1	TGCGCCAGCAGTGATAACGGACTAGCGATGAGCACAGATACGCAGTATTTT	CASSDNGLAMSTDTQYF
-	-	TRBJ2-7	TRBV15	TGTGCCACCAGCAGAGACAGGGGCCGTGGGCTTCGCTACGAGCAGTACTTC	CATSRDRGRGLRYEQYF
-	TRBD1	TRBJ1-1	TRBV7-6	TGTGCCAGCAGCTCGACCGGGACAGTGGTGTTTGAAGCTTTCTTT	CASSSTGTVVFEAFF
few	-	TRBJ1-5	TRBV19	TGTGCCAGTAGTATGCGGGGGCTGAATCAGCCCCAGCATTTT	CASSMRGLNQPQHF
-	TRBD1	TRBJ1-2	TRBV5-1	TGCGCCAGCAGCTTGGATACGGGACAGGTCTATGGCTACACCTTC	CASSLDTGQVYGYTF
-	-	TRBJ2-1	TRBV24-1	TGTGCCACCAGTGATAGGGGAAAAGGCGATGAGCAGTTCTTC	CATSDRGKGDEQFF
once	TRBD1	TRBJ1-1	TRBV11-3	TGTGCCAGCAGCCGGGACAGGGAACACCCTGAAGCTTTCTTT	CASSRDREHPEAFF
-	TRBD1	TRBJ1-4	TRBV7-9	TGTGCCAGCAGTCGCACCGGGACAGCTAATGAAAAACTGTTTTTT	CASSRTGTANEKLFF
once	TRBD2	TRBJ2-1	TRBV7-9	TGTGCCAGCAGCTTAGAAGCGGGGGGGCTCTTCGGGCAGTTCTTC	CASSLEAGGLFGQFF
-	TRBD1	TRBJ1-2	TRBV7-2	TGTGCCAGCAGCTTGGGGCCGGGACAGGGGGCTCATGGCTACACCTTC	CASSLGPGQGAHGYTF
-	TRBD1	TRBJ2-7	TRBV4-1	TGTGCCAGCAGCCAAGGACAGGGGTCCAGCTCCTACGAGCAGTACTTC	CASSQGQGSSSYEQYF
-	TRBD2	TRBJ2-1	TRBV2	TGTGCCAGCAGAGAAACTAGCGGGGGCTACAATGAGCAGTTCTTC	CASRETSGGYNEQFF
-	TRBD1	TRBJ1-3	TRBV5-1	TGCGCCAGCACCTTAGATCGACAGGGCACAAACACCATATATTTT	CASTLDRQGTNTIYF
-	TRBD1	TRBJ1-1	TRBV5-1	TGCGCCAGCAGCTTGGGCAGGGGGCATGCGGACACTGAAGCTTTCTTT	CASSLGRGHADTEAFF
-	-	TRBJ2-7	TRBV19	TGTGCCAGTAGTCTGGCGGGGTCCTACGAGCAGTACTTC	CASSLAGSYEQYF
-	TRBD1	TRBJ1-2	TRBV5-6	TGTGCCAGCAGCTTACAGGGGAGTCGTCGGGGCTACACCTTC	CASSLQGSRRGYTF
-	-	TRBJ2-2	TRBV27	TGTGCCAGCAGTTTAACCCCCGGGGTCACCGGGGAGCTGTTTTTT	CASSLTPGVTGELFF
-	TRBD2	TRBJ2-3	TRBV7-9	TGTGCCAGCAGCCGTACTGCTAGCGGGGTATCAGATACGCAGTATTTT	CASSRTASGVSDTQYF
once	-	TRBJ2-5	TRBV5-1	TGCGCCAGCAGCCCCCGTTTCCGTTCGGAGGGCTTGGAAGAGACCCAGTACTTC	CASSPRFRSEGLEETQYF
-	-	TRBJ2-7	TRBV7-2	TGTGCCAGCAGCTTAGTGGCGGGGGCAGGGTCCTACGAGCAGTACTTC	CASSLVAGAGSYEQYF
-	-	TRBJ2-1	TRBV5-1	TGCGCCAGCAGCTTAGAGACAGATCCTTACAATGAGCAGTTCTTC	CASSLETDPYNEQFF
once	TRBD2	TRBJ2-7	TRBV6-2/TRBV6-3	TGTGCCAGCAGTCCCCCTAGCGGGGGGTACTACGAGCAGTACTTC	CASSPPSGGYYEQYF
once	TRBD1	TRBJ1-1	TRBV19	TGTGCCAGTAGTATCCGAACCGGGACAGCTGGATTAGCTTTCTTT	CASSIRTGTAGLAFF
-	-	TRBJ2-4	TRBV6-5	TGTGCCAGCAGACCCCCGACTTGGCCCATTCAGTACTTC	CASRPPTWPIQYF
-	-	TRBJ1-4	TRBV18	TGTGCCAGCTCACCAGAACAGCGGAGTAATGAAAAACTGTTTTTT	CASSPEQRSNEKLFF
few	TRBD1	TRBJ1-6	TRBV4-1	TGCGCCAGCAGCCTAGACAGGGGTTCACCCCTCCACTTT	CASSLDRGSPLHF
-	TRBD1	TRBJ2-1	TRBV11-2	TGTGCCAGCAGCCCGGACCCCGGGACAGGGAATGAGCAGTTCTTC	CASSPDPGTGNEQFF
medium-sized	TRBD2	TRBJ2-3	TRBV6-2/TRBV6-3	TGTGCCAGCAGTCAGGATAGCGGGGGTACGGAGGATACGCAGTATTTT	CASSQDSGGTEDTQYF
-	-	TRBJ1-2	TRBV6-4	TGTGCCAGCAGTGACAGTCTCGGCTATGGCTACACCTTC	CASSDSLGYGYTF
-	-	TRBJ2-1	TRBV6-2/TRBV6-3	TGTGCCAGCAGTTACTCGGAGGAGCAGTTCTTC	CASSYSEEQFF
-	TRBD2	TRBJ2-1	TRBV11-2	TGTGCCAGCAGCTTTTCGGCGGGGGGAATCTACAATGAGCAGTTCTTC	CASSFSAGGIYNEQFF
-	-	TRBJ1-3	TRBV7-8	TGTGCCAGCAGCACCCGACAGGCGTCTTCGGGAAACACCATATATTTT	CASSTRQASSGNTIYF
-	-	TRBJ1-5	TRBV10-3	TGTGCCATCAGTGACGGTCTTCAGCCCCAGCATTTT	CAISDGLQPQHF
once	TRBD2	TRBJ2-7	TRBV25-1	TGTGCCAGCAGTTTCGGGACTAGCGACTACGAGCAGTACTTC	CASSFGTSDYEQYF
-	TRBD1	TRBJ1-1	TRBV5-6	TGTGCCAGCAGCTTGTGGTCAGGGGGGTACGGCACTGAAGCTTTCTTT	CASSLWSGGYGTEAFF
-	-	TRBJ1-5	TRBV12-5	TGTGCTAGTGGTTTGGGACCAGGGTACAATCAGCCCCAGCATTTT	CASGLGPGYNQPQHF
-	-	TRBJ1-1	TRBV19	TGTGCCAGTAGTTCAACAGGAAACACTGAAGCTTTCTTT	CASSSTGNTEAFF
-	TRBD2	TRBJ2-7	TRBV3-1/TRBV3-2	TGTGCCAGCAGCCACACTAGCGGGGGGGACTACGAGCAGTACTTC	CASSHTSGGDYEQYF
-	-	TRBJ1-2	TRBV9	TGTGCCAGCAGCCCCCGACCGACAGGCTACTATGGCTACACCTTC	CASSPRPTGYYGYTF
-	-	TRBJ1-3	TRBV9	TGTGCCAGCAGCGCCCCAGGCTCTGGAAACACCATATATTTT	CASSAPGSGNTIYF
-	TRBD1	TRBJ2-2	TRBV7-2	TGTGCCAGCGGCAGAAGAGGGGGCTACACCGGGGAGCTGTTTTTT	CASGRRGGYTGELFF
few	-	TRBJ1-5	TRBV5-1	TGCGCCAGCAGCCAGACAGGCACCGATCAGCCCCAGCATTTT	CASSQTGTDQPQHF
-	-	TRBJ1-1	TRBV3-1/TRBV3-2	TGTGCCAGCAGCCAAGATCTTGTGCCAGCGGGAGCTTTCTTT	CASSQDLVPAGAFF